Listed here is a single T cell receptor beta chain. Its specificity is unknown. Isolation of PBMCs was performed on about 10 ml fresh peripheral blood. Amplification yielded TCR beta CDR3 regions, with RNA transcripts as the source. The primer set for the first-round RT-PCR of the TCR CDR3 was HTBI. TCRdb recomputed calls from the multiplex PCR reads with MiXCR, one row per CDR3 protein. The table shows 600,000 to 650,000 distinct CDR3 sequences, with roughly 17% occurring only once. This specimen comes from a study of T cells in Graves' hyperthyroidism and ophthalmopathy. The overall study: Peripheral blood samples were taken at initial diagnosis, prior to any treatment. Study-level points and caveats: Stable hyperthyroidism and ophthalmopathy were separated using 13 V-J signatures. Among clonotypes expanded in thyroid above 0.001, most were also found in blood.

Losses at the gene ends were 0 bases for V and 6 bases for J; bases not matched to a gene: 3. Germline V lookup: CDR1 SGHRS, CDR2 YFSETQ. CDR3 size: 15 residues. This chain links TRBV5-1 with TRBJ1-4; 9 nucleotides match TRBD1. The sequencing sample was made of blood. The clonotype was recovered from a woman aged 30 to 39 with Graves' hyperthyroidism. For the CDR3, the DNA is TGCGCCAGCAGCTTGGAACAGGGGGCCGATGAAAAACTGTTTTTT. This sequence encodes CASSLEQGADEKLFF.